These 17 T cell receptor beta chains were all obtained from the same sample, sequenced in a study of CD8 T cells in Susac syndrome. RNA was extracted with the RNeasy kit, and a quantity of roughly 0.45 to 1 ug was reverse transcribed using random hexamers. MiXCR was run by TCRdb on the immunoSEQ multiplex PCR reads, yielding one entry per CDR3 protein. The table shows roughly 220,000 distinct CDR3 sequences, with about 94% occurring only once. Sequencing was done on a sample of CD4+ T cells from PBMCs. The receptors shown here come from a human donor with Susac syndrome.

CDR3 bases: TGTGCCGTTAAGGAGGGGGCCGACTATAATTCACCCCTCCACTTT. As protein: CAVKEGADYNSPLHF. The V and J genes are TRBV19 and TRBJ1-6, with TRBD1 matching over 7 bases. Per the germline V gene, CDR1 is LNHDA and CDR2 is SQIVND (reference sequence). With 11 bases clipped from V and 3 bases from J, the junction kept 10 bases outside the gene matches. This CDR3 is built from 15 residues.

The J gene is TRBJ2-3, the V gene TRBV7-6; D gene unclear. V lost 6 bases to trimming and J lost 0 bases, with 10 bases between them. Per germline, CDR1 SGHVS and CDR2 FNYEAQ. The CDR3 is made up of 14 amino acids. The CDR3 sequence is CASSLGRSTDTQYF. Here the CDR3 DNA reads TGTGCCAGCAGTCTAGGCAGAAGCACAGATACGCAGTATTTT. The full variable domain, rest sourced from reference TRBV7-6 and TRBJ2-3, is GAGVSQSPRYKVTKRGQDVALRCDPISGHVSLYWYRQALGQGPEFLTYFNYEAQQDKSGLPNDRFSAERPEGSISTLTIQRTEQRDSAMYRCASSLGRSTDTQYFGPGTRLTVL.

This clonotype was seen only once. The chain couples TRBV15 to TRBJ1-3; 8 nucleotides agree with TRBD1. The junction had 4 bases not matched to a gene; V was cut back by 3 bases and J by 3 bases. CDR3 length: 15 residues. Germline assignment: CDR1 LNHNV and CDR2 YYDKDF (reference sequence). The CDR3 here is CATSREDRDGNTIYF. The CDR3 DNA reads TGTGCCACCAGCAGGGAGGACAGGGATGGAAACACCATATATTTT. The full variable domain, its missing parts supplied by reference TRBV15 and TRBJ1-3, is DAMVIQNPRYQVTQFGKPVTLSCSQTLNHNVMYWYQQKSSQAPKLLFHYYDKDFNNEADTPDNFQSRRPNTSFCFLDIRSPGLGDTAMYLCATSREDRDGNTIYFGEGSWLTVV.

The count of this clonotype is one. The rearrangement joins TRBV24-1 to TRBJ2-3; D is perhaps TRBD2 (6 bases). CDR1 and CDR2 from the germline V gene are KGHDR and SFDVKD. This CDR3 contains 16 residues. Between the trimmed V and J ends, which lost 4 bases and 2 bases, there was a span of 15 bases. The CDR3 here is CATSDHDGGTTDTQYF. CDR3 bases: TGTGCCACCAGTGACCACGACGGGGGAACCACAGATACGCAGTATTTT.

This chain uses TRBV30 with TRBJ1-6; weak D call: TRBD1 (5 bases). Trimming stripped 6 bases from V and 8 bases from J, with 17 bases between. Germline V lookup: CDR1 GTSNPN, CDR2 SVGIG (reference sequence). The CDR3 covers 14 residues. This CDR3 is CACPPGQGDSPLHF. The CDR3 DNA follows: TGTGCCTGCCCACCCGGGCAGGGTGATTCACCCCTCCACTTT.

The V call is TRBV28, the J call TRBJ1-5, with TRBD1 identical over 7 bases. CDR1 and CDR2 from the germline V gene are MDHEN and SYDVKM. V shed 6 bases, J shed 2 bases, and the junction held 4 bases outside the gene matches. CDR3 size: 14 residues. This CDR3 is CASRGGGGNQPQHF. The CDR3 nucleotides read TGTGCCAGCAGAGGAGGGGGCGGCAATCAGCCCCAGCATTTT.

The genes are TRBV20-1 and TRBJ2-7; D is possibly TRBD2 (5 bases). The CDR3 spans 14 residues. The V end lost 3 bases, the J end lost 7 bases, and 19 bases lay between the germline ends. Germline V gene sequence: CDR1 DFQATT, CDR2 SNEGSKA (reference sequence). CDR3 coding DNA: TGCAGTGCTAGCGAGAGCTCATCACCGGGGGAGCAGTACTTC. Protein product: CSASESSSPGEQYF.

The chain is built from TRBV30 and TRBJ1-4, with TRBD1 matching over 9 bases. Germline V lookup: CDR1 GTSNPN, CDR2 SVGIG (reference sequence). This CDR3 region has 16 residues. Germline trimming cut 1 base from V and 4 bases from J; bases unmatched to any gene: 7. CDR3 loop: CAWSAQTGGNNEKLFF. The CDR3 DNA is TGTGCCTGGAGTGCCCAGACAGGGGGGAATAATGAAAAACTGTTTTTT.

This clonotype was seen a single time. CDR3 protein: CASSFQMPPAPLHF. For the CDR3, the DNA is TGTGCCAGCAGCTTTCAAATGCCGCCGGCCCCCCTCCACTTT. This chain links TRBV7-2 with TRBJ1-6; D remains unclear. Trimming took off 3 bases at V and 13 bases at J, with 16 bases between the two ends. Germline V gene lookup returns CDR1 SGHTA and CDR2 FQGNSA. This CDR3 spans 14 amino acids.

This chain links TRBV7-3 with TRBJ1-1, with D tentatively TRBD1 (5 bases). The CDR3 loop spans 14 amino acids. Trimming pared 5 bases from V and 3 bases from J, leaving 13 bases between. In germline, CDR1 is SGHTA, CDR2 FQGTGA. This CDR3 is CASSTGVRDTEAFF. The CDR3 DNA reads as TGTGCCAGCAGCACGGGGGTTCGTGACACTGAAGCTTTCTTT.

The chain has TRBV12-3 or TRBV12-4 and TRBJ2-2; tentatively, D is TRBD1 (6 bases). Trimming removed 6 bases at V and 2 bases at J, with 13 bases between. CDR3 length: 15 amino acids. The CDR3 DNA sequence: TGTGCCAGCAGGCCCGGGACATTAAACACCGGGGAGCTGTTTTTT. This gives the protein CASRPGTLNTGELFF.

The rearrangement uses TRBV3-1 and TRBJ1-5, with a tentative D call TRBD1 (5 bases). CDR3 size: 14 residues. Germline CDR1 reads LGHDT; CDR2 reads YNNKEL (reference sequence). V lost 8 bases and J 3 bases, leaving 14 bases between the germline ends. DNA of the CDR3: TGTGCCAGCGGAGCGGGACTGATCAATCAGCCCCAGCATTTT. Residues: CASGAGLINQPQHF.

This chain connects TRBV30 to TRBJ1-2; D not certain. V lost 0 bases to trimming and J lost 4 bases, with 9 bases between them. In germline, CDR1 is GTSNPN, CDR2 SVGIG (reference sequence). This CDR3 has 13 residues. CDR3 nucleotides: TGTGCCTGGAGTGTCATTCGACGCTATGGCTACACCTTC. Encoded protein: CAWSVIRRYGYTF.

The CDR3 DNA sequence: TGTGCCATCAGCGGGCCCGGGAATGAGCAGTTCTTC. Translating gives CAISGPGNEQFF. V gene TRBV10-3 combines with J gene TRBJ2-1; D gene unclear. Germline V lookup: CDR1 ENHRY, CDR2 SYGVKD. V was trimmed by 6 bases and J by 7 bases, leaving 10 bases between them. The CDR3 has 12 amino acids.

The V call is TRBV30, the J call TRBJ1-5, with D perhaps matching TRBD1 (5 bases). Germline V gene lookup returns CDR1 GTSNPN and CDR2 SVGIG (reference sequence). This CDR3 region has 14 residues. V lost 0 bases, J lost 5 bases, and 11 bases lay in between. CDR3 sequence: CAWSVAGSHQPQHF. As DNA, the CDR3 is TGTGCCTGGAGTGTAGCAGGGTCCCATCAGCCCCAGCATTTT. Variable domain in full (rest from reference TRBV30 and TRBJ1-5): SQTIHQWPATLVQPVGSPLSLECTVEGTSNPNLYWYRQAAGRGLQLLFYSVGIGQISSEVPQNLSASRPQDRQFILSSKKLLLSDSGFYLCAWSVAGSHQPQHFGDGTRLSIL.

The CDR3 nucleotides are TGCAGTGCTAGTAACTCGGGAACTGGGGCCAACGTCCTGACTTTC. Translated: CSASNSGTGANVLTF. The gene calls are TRBV20-1 and TRBJ2-6; a weak D match, TRBD2 (5 bases). With 3 bases removed from V and 2 bases from J, the gap between germline ends came to 11 bases. This CDR3 has 15 amino acids. Germline V CDR1 and CDR2: DFQATT, SNEGSKA (reference sequence).

The count of this clonotype is one. The chain links TRBV7-2 to TRBJ2-5; the match to TRBD1 covers 7 bases. This CDR3 contains 13 residues. The ends lost 7 bases at V and 6 bases at J; junction bases unmatched: 8. The germline V gene encodes CDR1 SGHTA and CDR2 FQGNSA. The CDR3 protein is CASTKDRAQTQYF. The CDR3 coding sequence is TGTGCCAGCACCAAAGACAGGGCCCAGACCCAGTACTTC.